Following are 23 T cell receptor beta chains from one sample sequenced in a study of blood T cell repertoires in COVID-19. Using immunoSEQ multiplex PCR, the repertoire was profiled, and TCRdb retains in-frame clones only, with some absent. In the table there are approximately 37,000 clones, approximately 86% of which are singletons. Sequencing used peripheral blood. These receptors were taken from a man aged 35-49 years with active COVID-19.

The CDR3 sequence is CAWAQPGSGANVLTF. The CDR3 DNA follows: TGTGCCTGGGCCCAACCGGGCTCTGGGGCCAACGTCCTGACTTTC. The V call is TRBV30, the J call TRBJ2-6, with D uncertain. V was trimmed by 5 bases and J by 0 bases, leaving 11 bases between them. The germline V gene encodes CDR1 GTSNPN and CDR2 SVGIG (reference sequence). The CDR3 extends over 15 amino acids.

This sequence joins TRBV7-9 and TRBJ2-1; 11 nucleotides line up with TRBD1. The CDR3 length is 17 residues. V dropped 4 bases and J dropped 16; count of bases not matched to a gene: 21. Germline V lookup: CDR1 SEHNR, CDR2 FQNEAQ (reference sequence). The CDR3: CASSSVLLTGTGGGLFF. The CDR3 DNA reads TGTGCCAGCAGCTCTGTTCTTTTAACCGGGACAGGGGGAGGACTATTCTTC.

V and J are TRBV6-1 and TRBJ1-2; possibly TRBD1 for D (6 bases). The CDR3 extends over 15 amino acids. From germline, CDR1 is MNHNS and CDR2 SASEGT. V was pared by 1 base and J by 10 bases, with 19 bases between. CDR3 residues: CASSEGWATGLDYTF. The CDR3 nucleotides read TGTGCCAGCAGTGAAGGTTGGGCGACAGGACTGGACTACACCTTC.

The chain combines TRBV7-8 with TRBJ2-5; D may be TRBD2 (7 bases). The germline V gene has CDR1 SGHVS and CDR2 FQNEAQ. V was trimmed by 4 bases and J by 1 base, leaving 22 bases between them. The CDR3 runs to 18 residues. CDR3 bases: TGTGCCAGCAGCTCAGACCCGGAGGGGGGGGGTCCCCAAGAGACCCAGTACTTC. This codes for CASSSDPEGGGPQETQYF.

The V and J genes are TRBV19 and TRBJ2-1; 7 nucleotides line up with TRBD2. CDR3 length equals 15 residues. Trimming took 1 base from V and 8 from J; bases not matched to a gene: 8. The V gene's germline CDR1 is LNHDA and CDR2 SQIVND (reference sequence). CDR3 nucleotides: TGTGCCAGTAGTATAGGTCCAACGGGGGGTGATGAGCAGTTCTTC. Its protein is CASSIGPTGGDEQFF. The full variable domain, completed using reference TRBV19 and TRBJ2-1, is DGGITQSPKYLFRKEGQNVTLSCEQNLNHDAMYWYRQDPGQGLRLIYYSQIVNDFQKGDIAEGYSVSREKKESFPLTVTSAQKNPTAFYLCASSIGPTGGDEQFFGPGTRLTVL.

The genes are TRBV5-8 and TRBJ2-3; 9 nucleotides agree with TRBD2. Germline V gene data show CDR1 as SGHTS and CDR2 as YDEGEE. V shed 0 bases and J 2 bases; nucleotides not matched to a gene: 4. There are 16 residues in the CDR3. This chain's CDR3 is CASSLGAGGVTDTQYF. The DNA for the CDR3 is TGTGCCAGCAGCTTGGGAGCGGGAGGAGTCACAGATACGCAGTATTTT.

This chain joins TRBV29-1 and TRBJ2-7; 11 positions match TRBD1. This CDR3 has 13 amino acids. Germline CDR1 is SQVTM and CDR2 is ANQGSEA. V gave up 7 bases and J gave up 2 bases; unmatched junction bases: 4. The chain's CDR3 is CSAWTGGTYEQYF. In nucleotides, the CDR3 is TGCAGCGCCTGGACAGGGGGCACCTACGAGCAGTACTTC.

The chain links TRBV5-1 to TRBJ1-2, with TRBD1 identical over 9 bases. CDR3 size: 14 residues. The germline V gene has CDR1 SGHRS and CDR2 YFSETQ. The ends lost 5 bases at V and 4 bases at J; junction bases unmatched: 6. The CDR3 DNA is TGCGCCAGCAGGTCGACAGGGGGAGCCTATGGCTACACCTTC. It encodes CASRSTGGAYGYTF.

The CDR3 reads CASSWREAGNTIYF. The CDR3 coding sequence is TGCGCCAGCAGCTGGAGGGAGGCTGGAAACACCATATATTTT. The V and J genes are TRBV5-1 and TRBJ1-3, with unresolved D. Looked up from germline, CDR1 is SGHRS and CDR2 is YFSETQ. CDR3 length equals 14 residues. Trimming shortened V by 3 bases and J by 2 bases, and 9 bases separated the two germline ends.

J is TRBJ1-6 and V is TRBV6-6, with TRBD1 identical over 9 bases. The V gene end was trimmed by 6 bases and the J gene end by 8 bases; junction bases not matched to a gene: 8. The CDR3 extends over 15 amino acids. From germline, CDR1 is MNHNY and CDR2 SVGAGI (reference sequence). CDR3 residues: CASSRNRGPDSPLHF. The CDR3 nucleotides read TGTGCCAGCAGCCGCAACAGGGGGCCAGATTCACCCCTCCACTTT.

The chain uses TRBV11-3 and TRBJ1-1, with 9 bases identical to TRBD1. V trimming: 2 bases; J trimming: 5 bases; junction bases outside the gene matches: 6. This CDR3 is 15 amino acids long. CDR1 is SGHNT, CDR2 YENEEA, per germline. As DNA, the CDR3 is TGTGCCAGCAGCTTACGACCGGACAGGGGAACTGAAGCTTTCTTT. This codes for CASSLRPDRGTEAFF.

V and J are TRBV4-2 and TRBJ1-2; D gene uncertain. Trimming removed 0 bases at V and 6 bases at J, with 14 bases between. The CDR3 length is 15 residues. The germline V gene encodes CDR1 LGHNA and CDR2 YNFKEQ. This CDR3 reads CASSQDLGRRDGYTF. CDR3 DNA: TGTGCCAGCAGCCAAGATCTGGGGAGGCGCGATGGCTACACCTTC.

This clone is medium-sized by share. The chain joins TRBV24-1 to TRBJ2-2, with 8 bases fitting TRBD1. The CDR3 has 16 amino acids. V lost 0 bases and J lost 3; bases outside the gene matches: 2. In germline, CDR1 is KGHDR, CDR2 SFDVKD. CDR3 DNA sequence: TGTGCCACCAGTGATTTGGACAGGGGCGACACCGGGGAGCTGTTTTTT. It codes for CATSDLDRGDTGELFF.

The count of this clone is one. V is TRBV15 and J is TRBJ2-1; 7 bases are a match to TRBD1. CDR3 length: 16 residues. The germline gives CDR1 LNHNV, CDR2 YYDKDF (reference sequence). V gave up 0 bases and J gave up 3 bases; unmatched junction bases: 5. The CDR3 here is CATSRELQGYYNEQFF. DNA of the CDR3: TGTGCCACCAGCAGAGAATTACAGGGGTACTACAATGAGCAGTTCTTC.

This clone was observed a few times. V and J are TRBV7-9 and TRBJ1-2; no definite D call. The CDR3 loop spans 14 amino acids. V dropped 0 bases and J dropped 4 bases, with 9 bases sitting between them. CDR1 and CDR2 (germline): SEHNR, FQNEAQ (reference sequence). CDR3 amino acids: CASSLAGDVYGYTF. Here the CDR3 DNA reads TGTGCCAGCAGCTTAGCGGGAGACGTCTATGGCTACACCTTC.

V usage is TRBV5-1 and J usage is TRBJ2-1; no clear D. Germline V CDR1 and CDR2: SGHRS, YFSETQ. Between the trimmed V and J ends, which lost 1 base and 9 bases, there was a span of 14 bases. This CDR3 region has 14 residues. As DNA, the CDR3 is TGCGCCAGCAGCTTGAAGACCTCGCCGGGTGAGCAGTTCTTC. Amino acid sequence: CASSLKTSPGEQFF.

The V call is TRBV4-2, the J call TRBJ2-7; TRBD1 matches at 8 bases. CDR3 length equals 14 residues. In germline, CDR1 is LGHNA, CDR2 YNFKEQ. J lost 4 bases, V lost 4 bases, and 6 bases had no gene match. The CDR3 DNA sequence: TGTGCCAGCAGCCGTGACAGGGGCGGGTACGAGCAGTACTTC. Its protein product is CASSRDRGGYEQYF.

The chain is built from TRBV7-2 and TRBJ2-5; 7 bases match TRBD1. This CDR3 has 15 residues. Germline CDR1 is SGHTA and CDR2 is FQGNSA. V shed 1 base, J shed 1 base, and the junction held 3 bases outside the gene matches. The CDR3 DNA reads as TGTGCCAGCAGCTTAGGGGGACAGAGCCAAGAGACCCAGTACTTC. It yields the protein CASSLGGQSQETQYF.

The CDR3, as DNA: TGTGCCAGTAGTATGGGAGCTGGCTACACCTTC. Protein product: CASSMGAGYTF. The chain has TRBV19 and TRBJ1-2, with unresolved D. The germline gives CDR1 LNHDA, CDR2 SQIVND (reference sequence). The CDR3 has 11 residues. Deletions cut 3 bases from V and 7 bases from J, with 6 bases between.

The V call is TRBV5-5, the J call TRBJ2-1; 12 bases are a match to TRBD2. The V gene's germline CDR1 is SGHKS and CDR2 YYEKEE (reference sequence). CDR3 length: 17 amino acids. With 4 bases clipped from V and 10 bases from J, the junction kept 15 bases outside the gene matches. CDR3 residues: CASSGPPVRLAGGEQFF. CDR3 nucleotides: TGTGCCAGCAGCGGACCCCCCGTACGCCTAGCGGGAGGGGAGCAGTTCTTC.

The V call is TRBV7-5, the J call TRBJ1-5; the table calls TRBD1, which could not be checked here. TRBV7-5 is recorded as a pseudogene. CDR3 length: 21 residues. The CDR3 sequence: CVRSLVSDHTGIKKNGQPQHF. The CDR3 DNA sequence: TGTGTCAGAAGCTTAGTTTCGGACCATACAGGGATAAAGAAAAATGGTCAGCCCCAGCATTTT.

This clone was detected once. V gene TRBV18 combines with J gene TRBJ2-5; 10 bases are shared with TRBD1. The CDR3 length is 14 residues. The V gene's germline CDR1 is KGHSH and CDR2 LQKENI. V trimming: 5 bases; J trimming: 5 bases; junction bases outside the gene matches: 5. CDR3 region: CASSETGGKETQYF. The CDR3 DNA sequence: TGTGCCAGCTCAGAGACAGGGGGCAAGGAGACCCAGTACTTC.

This clone was counted a few times. The V and J genes are TRBV6-5 and TRBJ2-7; TRBD2 agrees at 7 bases. The CDR3 is 15 amino acids. Germline-derived CDR1 and CDR2 are MNHEY and SVGAGI. Germline trimming cut 0 bases from V and 2 bases from J; bases unmatched to any gene: 4. For the CDR3, the DNA is TGTGCCAGCAGTTACTCGACGGGGAGGGCCTACGAGCAGTACTTC. Translating gives CASSYSTGRAYEQYF.